What follows are 25 T cell receptor beta chains derived from one specimen sequenced in a study of CD8 T cells in Susac syndrome. Random hexamers were used to reverse transcribe 0.5 to 1 ug of RNA. TCRdb called the immunoSEQ multiplex PCR reads again in MiXCR, with one record for every CDR3 protein. The table records about 130,000 distinct CDR3 sequences, more than 85% of them present only once. Material: CD8+ T cells from PBMCs. All receptors come from a human donor with Susac syndrome.

The rearrangement links TRBV9 to TRBJ2-1, with 9 bases identical to TRBD2. J was trimmed by 8 bases and V by 0 bases; bases with no gene match: 15. CDR1 is SGDLS and CDR2 is YYNGEE in the germline V gene. This CDR3 spans 18 amino acids. The CDR3 spells CASSVGVAGVRATDEQFF. The CDR3 bases are TGTGCCAGCAGCGTAGGAGTAGCGGGAGTAAGGGCCACGGATGAGCAGTTCTTC.

The chain is built from TRBV20-1 and TRBJ2-5, with 12 bases aligning to TRBD2. CDR1 is DFQATT, CDR2 SNEGSKA, per germline (reference sequence). With V trimmed by 7 bases and J by 4 bases, 1 base remained unmatched. The CDR3 runs to 12 residues. For the CDR3, the DNA is TGCAGTGTACTAGCGGGAGGAGAGACCCAGTACTTC. This codes for CSVLAGGETQYF.

V usage is TRBV4-1 and J usage is TRBJ2-7; 8 nucleotides agree with TRBD2. This CDR3 has 16 residues. Per germline, CDR1 MGHRA and CDR2 YSYEKL. V dropped 4 bases and J dropped 3; count of bases not matched to a gene: 11. CDR3 protein: CASSPAGGGGYYEQYF. In DNA form, the CDR3 reads TGCGCCAGCAGCCCAGCCGGGGGGGGCGGCTACTACGAGCAGTACTTC.

V gene TRBV27 combines with J gene TRBJ2-2; D perhaps matches TRBD2 (5 bases). CDR1 is MNHEY, CDR2 SMNVEV, per germline (reference sequence). CDR3 length: 11 amino acids. V lost 8 bases to trimming and J lost 6 bases, with 7 bases between them. As DNA, the CDR3 is TGTGCCAGCGCGGGCCCCGGGGAGCTGTTTTTT. Encoded protein: CASAGPGELFF.

V usage is TRBV11-2 and J usage is TRBJ2-3, with TRBD2 as a possible D gene (7 bases). V was clipped by 8 bases and J by 6 bases, with 27 bases between them. CDR1 is SGHAT, CDR2 FQNNGV, per germline. The CDR3 covers 17 residues. The CDR3 bases are TGTGCCAGCGCTCAACAGGGCGGGGGACGGAGGGGGGATACGCAGTATTTT. It translates to CASAQQGGGRRGDTQYF.

The chain links TRBV7-9 to TRBJ1-1; no clear D gene. Germline V gene lookup returns CDR1 SEHNR and CDR2 FQNEAQ (reference sequence). The CDR3 consists of 13 residues. The V end lost 4 bases, the J end lost 8 bases, and 14 bases lay between the germline ends. CDR3 DNA sequence: TGTGCCAGCAGCTCGGATGGGGTCCTGGAAGCTTTCTTT. Translation: CASSSDGVLEAFF. The whole variable domain, filled in from reference TRBV7-9 and TRBJ1-1, reads DTGVSQNPRHKITKRGQNVTFRCDPISEHNRLYWYRQTLGQGPEFLTYFQNEAQLEKSRLLSDRFSAERPKGSFSTLEIQRTEQGDSAMYLCASSSDGVLEAFFGQGTRLTVV.

The genes are TRBV29-1 and TRBJ2-3; a weak D match, TRBD1 (6 bases). The V and J ends lost 8 bases and 0 bases respectively, with 12 bases between them. Germline V lookup: CDR1 SQVTM, CDR2 ANQGSEA. CDR3 size: 13 residues. CDR3 in DNA: TGCAGCTCTACGACAGGTAGCACAGATACGCAGTATTTT. Protein product: CSSTTGSTDTQYF.

The chain employs TRBV4-1 and TRBJ2-1, with TRBD2 as a possible D gene (6 bases). CDR1 and CDR2 from the germline V gene are MGHRA and YSYEKL. The CDR3 sequence is 14 residues long. Trimming stripped 8 bases from V and 6 bases from J, with 17 bases between. The CDR3 loop reads CASGEEWASNEQFF. CDR3 DNA sequence: TGCGCCAGCGGGGAGGAGTGGGCTAGCAATGAGCAGTTCTTC.

The genes are TRBV6-5 and TRBJ2-7; 11 bases are shared with TRBD2. Looked up from germline, CDR1 is MNHEY and CDR2 is SVGAGI. The ends lost 4 bases at V and 3 bases at J; junction bases unmatched: 5. The CDR3 has 15 residues. CDR3 sequence: CASSSQTSGSYEQYF. CDR3 DNA: TGTGCCAGCAGTTCCCAAACTAGCGGGAGCTACGAGCAGTACTTC.

This clonotype has only a few counts. The chain is built from TRBV6-5 and TRBJ2-3, with a tentative D call TRBD1 (6 bases). Trimming shortened V by 5 bases and J by 1 base, and 7 bases separated the two germline ends. From germline, CDR1 is MNHEY and CDR2 SVGAGI. The CDR3 is 13 residues long. Here the CDR3 reads CASSAGGTDTQYF. The CDR3 nucleotides are TGTGCCAGCAGTGCAGGGGGCACAGATACGCAGTATTTT.

The V and J genes are TRBV20-1 and TRBJ2-3; 9 positions agree with TRBD2. J was trimmed by 4 bases and V by 0 bases; bases with no gene match: 5. Looked up from germline, CDR1 is DFQATT and CDR2 is SNEGSKA (reference sequence). CDR3 length: 15 residues. The CDR3 region has the DNA TGCAGTGCTAGAGATGTAGCGGGAGTGGCAGATACGCAGTATTTT. It specifies CSARDVAGVADTQYF.

This chain links TRBV19 with TRBJ1-5; D possibly corresponds to TRBD1 (5 bases). The ends were cut back, 1 base at V and 4 bases at J, with 5 bases in the middle. This CDR3 has 13 amino acids. Germline CDR1 LNHDA, CDR2 SQIVND (reference sequence). This CDR3 is CASSIGGNQPQHF. DNA for the CDR3: TGTGCCAGTAGTATAGGGGGGAATCAGCCCCAGCATTTT.

V usage is TRBV28 and J usage is TRBJ2-2; D remains unclear. The CDR3 spans 13 residues. The germline gives CDR1 MDHEN, CDR2 SYDVKM. Trimming stripped 5 bases from V and 3 bases from J, with 7 bases between. As DNA, the CDR3 is TGTGCCAGCAGTCCACGTTACACCGGGGAGCTGTTTTTT. Its translation is CASSPRYTGELFF.

The chain joins TRBV25-1 to TRBJ2-3; TRBD1 aligns across 9 bases. The CDR3 is 14 amino acids. Germline trimming cut 5 bases from V and 5 bases from J; bases unmatched to any gene: 5. CDR1 is MGHDK, CDR2 SYGVNS, per germline. CDR3 in DNA: TGTGCCAGCAGTACGGGACAGGGAATAGATACGCAGTATTTT. Translated: CASSTGQGIDTQYF.

This rearrangement joins TRBV6-4 to TRBJ2-1; TRBD2 is a possible D gene (6 bases). Looked up from germline, CDR1 is MRHNA and CDR2 is SNTAGT. The CDR3 is 14 residues long. The V end was cut by 6 bases, the J end by 6 bases, with 15 bases between. The CDR3 spells CASSREEVGNEQFF. In DNA form, the CDR3 reads TGTGCCAGCAGCAGGGAGGAGGTTGGCAATGAGCAGTTCTTC.

This chain uses TRBV30 with TRBJ1-1, with 7 bases identical to TRBD1. The J segment lost 3 bases and the V segment lost 3 bases, leaving 7 bases of the junction unmatched. Germline V CDR1 and CDR2: GTSNPN, SVGIG (reference sequence). This CDR3 region has 14 residues. CDR3 sequence reads: CAWSTGASHTEAFF. CDR3 nucleotides: TGTGCCTGGAGCACAGGGGCAAGTCACACTGAAGCTTTCTTT.

The rearrangement links TRBV29-1 to TRBJ1-2; D possibly corresponds to TRBD1 (6 bases). Trimming took off 7 bases at V and 5 bases at J, with 20 bases between the two ends. In germline, CDR1 is SQVTM, CDR2 ANQGSEA. This CDR3 comprises 14 residues. The CDR3 nucleotides read TGCAGCGCTCTTGACGGGGGCCGGGGGTATGGCTACACCTTC. Protein sequence: CSALDGGRGYGYTF.

For this clonotype: At one of its ends the junction is not consistent with the germline gene, which may arise from a read error. This chain joins TRBV5-5 and TRBJ1-2; 8 nucleotides align to TRBD1. Germline lookup yields CDR1 SGHKS and CDR2 YYEKEE (reference sequence). This CDR3 is built from 17 residues. CDR3 loop: CASSKGTGVVGNDGYTF. The CDR3 nucleotides are TGTGCCAGCAGCAAAGGGACAGGTGTAGTTGGTAACGATGGCTACACCTTC.

The chain employs TRBV15 and TRBJ1-4, with a possible D match to TRBD1 (6 bases). Germline CDR1 is LNHNV and CDR2 is YYDKDF (reference sequence). V was pared by 4 bases and J by 11 bases, with 11 bases between. The CDR3 runs 12 residues. Here the CDR3 reads CATSIRQDKLFF. The CDR3 DNA sequence: TGTGCCACCAGCATCCGACAGGACAAACTGTTTTTT. The whole variable domain, remainder taken from reference TRBV15 and TRBJ1-4, is DAMVIQNPRYQVTQFGKPVTLSCSQTLNHNVMYWYQQKSSQAPKLLFHYYDKDFNNEADTPDNFQSRRPNTSFCFLDIRSPGLGDTAMYLCATSIRQDKLFFGSGTQLSVL.

The V call is TRBV4-1, the J call TRBJ2-1, with 10 positions matching TRBD2. This CDR3 region has 13 residues. CDR1 and CDR2 (germline): MGHRA, YSYEKL. The J segment lost 6 bases and the V segment lost 9 bases, leaving 5 bases of the junction unmatched. The CDR3 spells CASIAGGANEQFF. The DNA for the CDR3 is TGCGCCAGTATAGCGGGGGGAGCCAATGAGCAGTTCTTC.

The chain carries TRBV20-1 and TRBJ2-1; 11 bases match TRBD2. The germline gives CDR1 DFQATT, CDR2 SNEGSKA (reference sequence). The V gene end was trimmed by 4 bases and the J gene end by 9 bases; junction bases not matched to a gene: 11. The CDR3 extends over 15 amino acids. The chain's CDR3 is CSANRGTSGPGEQFF. In DNA form, the CDR3 reads TGCAGTGCTAACCGCGGGACTAGCGGCCCGGGTGAGCAGTTCTTC.

This clonotype was counted once. The V gene is TRBV27, the J gene TRBJ2-5; the match to TRBD2 covers 9 bases. Per germline, CDR1 MNHEY and CDR2 SMNVEV (reference sequence). CDR3 length equals 15 residues. V trimming: 5 bases; J trimming: 4 bases; junction bases outside the gene matches: 8. CDR3 nucleotides: TGTGCCAGCAGTATGGGACTAGCCAGTTCAGAGACCCAGTACTTC. Its translation: CASSMGLASSETQYF.

The V gene is TRBV28, the J gene TRBJ2-7; 11 bases match TRBD2. The germline gives CDR1 MDHEN, CDR2 SYDVKM. The CDR3 loop spans 17 amino acids. Trimming removed 2 bases from V and 3 bases from J; junction bases left unmatched: 9. The CDR3 DNA reads TGTGCCAGCAGTTTACCGACTACTAGCGGGAGTCTCTACGAGCAGTACTTC. Translation gives CASSLPTTSGSLYEQYF.

This clonotype was seen a handful of times. The chain recombines TRBV25-1 with TRBJ1-3; no clear D gene. In germline, CDR1 is MGHDK, CDR2 SYGVNS. Trimming pared 6 bases from V and 2 bases from J, leaving 2 bases between. The CDR3 has 11 amino acids. The chain's CDR3 is CASRTGNTIYF. In DNA form, the CDR3 reads TGTGCCAGCAGGACTGGAAACACCATATATTTT.

The genes are TRBV5-6 and TRBJ1-2, with 11 positions matching TRBD1. The V segment lost 9 bases and the J segment 6 bases; nucleotides outside the gene matches: 7. Germline loops: CDR1 SGHDT, CDR2 YYEEEE. This CDR3 has 13 amino acids. In DNA form, the CDR3 reads TGTGCCATACCGGGACAGGGGGTTGATGGCTACACCTTC. Residues: CAIPGQGVDGYTF.